This T cell receptor (beta chain) was obtained from a study of T cell responses to AZD1222 COVID-19 vaccine. Study as a whole: Second doses were pooled across both intervals (about 4 or about 12 weeks). Study findings and constraints: Samples come after the peak T cell response, not at day 14.

Comments on this clone: Its antigen remains unidentified.

Here immunoSEQ multiplex PCR was the method, and the copy in TCRdb shows in-frame clones only, minus some. The sample records some 130,000 clones, around four fifths being singletons. This CDR3 has 13 amino acids. Germline CDR1 and CDR2: MNHEY and SMNVEV (reference sequence). Trimming cost V 0 bases and J 4 bases, with 6 bases left between them. The receptor's source is an adult in good health. The specimen comprised peripheral blood, sampled on day 0 of AZD1222 vaccination. The V call is TRBV27, the J call TRBJ2-5; the D is unclear. CDR3 sequence (DNA): TGTGCCAGCAGTTTATCGGCAGTAGAGACCCAGTACTTC. The encoded protein is CASSLSAVETQYF.